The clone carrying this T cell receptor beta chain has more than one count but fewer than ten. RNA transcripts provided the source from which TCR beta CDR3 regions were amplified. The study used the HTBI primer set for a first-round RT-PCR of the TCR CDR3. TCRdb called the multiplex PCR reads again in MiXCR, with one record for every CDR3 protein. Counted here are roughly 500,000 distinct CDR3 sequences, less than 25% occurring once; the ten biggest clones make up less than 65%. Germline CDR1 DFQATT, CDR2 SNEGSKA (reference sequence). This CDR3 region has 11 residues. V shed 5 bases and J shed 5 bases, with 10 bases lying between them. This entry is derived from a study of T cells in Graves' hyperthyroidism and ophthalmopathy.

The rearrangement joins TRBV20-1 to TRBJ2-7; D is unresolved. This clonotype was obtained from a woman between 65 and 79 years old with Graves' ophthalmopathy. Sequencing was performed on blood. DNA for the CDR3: TGCAGTGCTGAATTGGAGAACGAGCAGTACTTC. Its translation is CSAELENEQYF.